This passage covers 9 T cell receptor beta chains from one sample sequenced in a study of shared clonotypes between healthy human individuals. Clones were sequenced by immunoSEQ multiplex PCR, and TCRdb holds only the in-frame ones, with some missing. The sample shows about 480,000 clones, roughly 85% of them seen only once. The material sequenced was PBMCs. These receptors all come from a woman aged 40 to 50 in good health. Some clones in this sample may be carry-over from other donors' samples.

The gene calls are TRBV6-1 and TRBJ2-7; D may be TRBD1 (5 bases). V dropped 3 bases and J dropped 2 bases, with 8 bases sitting between them. Per the germline V gene, CDR1 is MNHNS and CDR2 is SASEGT. CDR3 length: 13 amino acids. CDR3 loop: CASSETDTYEQYF. The CDR3 coding sequence is TGTGCCAGCAGTGAGACAGATACCTACGAGCAGTACTTC.

A single count supports this clone. The chain has TRBV2 and TRBJ1-4, with TRBD1 matching 7 bases. The J segment lost 8 bases and the V segment lost 3 bases, leaving 9 bases of the junction unmatched. This CDR3 region has 15 residues. CDR1 SNHLY and CDR2 FYNNEI come from the germline V gene. CDR3: CASSETTGIEEKLFF. CDR3 nucleotides: TGTGCCAGCAGTGAGACGACAGGGATCGAAGAAAAACTGTTTTTT. The variable domain in full, completed from reference TRBV2 and TRBJ1-4, reads EPEVTQTPSHQVTQMGQEVILRCVPISNHLYFYWYRQILGQKVEFLVSFYNNEISEKSEIFDDQFSVERPDGSNFTLKIRSTKLEDSAMYFCASSETTGIEEKLFFGSGTQLSVL.

The genes are TRBV20-1 and TRBJ2-4; 7 nucleotides match TRBD2. V lost 6 bases and J lost 9; bases outside the gene matches: 5. CDR3 length equals 11 residues. Germline V lookup: CDR1 DFQATT, CDR2 SNEGSKA (reference sequence). In DNA form, the CDR3 reads TGCAGTGCAGGGACGGGGGGCATTCAGTACTTC. Translated: CSAGTGGIQYF.

This chain links TRBV29-1 with TRBJ1-1; D gene ambiguous. V was cut by 3 bases and J by 4 bases, with 15 bases left in between. The CDR3 has 14 amino acids. Germline-derived CDR1 and CDR2 are SQVTM and ANQGSEA. CDR3 nucleotide sequence: TGCAGCGTTGAGGGGTTATTATGGGGCACTGAAGCTTTCTTT. The encoded protein is CSVEGLLWGTEAFF.

The rearrangement uses TRBV9 and TRBJ2-1; TRBD2 might be the D (7 bases). Trimming took 1 base from V and 9 from J, leaving 17 bases between them. The CDR3 is 15 residues long. CDR1 is SGDLS, CDR2 YYNGEE, per germline. The CDR3 sequence is CASSVTLAEGVEQFF. Here the CDR3 DNA reads TGTGCCAGCAGCGTAACGCTAGCGGAGGGGGTTGAGCAGTTCTTC.

This clone was seen just once. The V gene is TRBV5-1, the J gene TRBJ1-4; 8 nucleotides agree with TRBD1. The CDR3 has 16 residues. Germline V gene sequence: CDR1 SGHRS, CDR2 YFSETQ. The trim removed 4 bases at V and 6 bases at J, leaving 11 bases unmatched. As DNA, the CDR3 is TGCGCCAGCAGCAAAGGGACAGGATTGGGAGATGAAAAACTGTTTTTT. This sequence encodes CASSKGTGLGDEKLFF.

CDR3 nucleotide sequence: TGTGCCAGCAGTCCAGAGAGGGGGCGGGGGAGCTCCTACGAGCAGTACTTC. Protein: CASSPERGRGSSYEQYF. The chain recombines TRBV27 with TRBJ2-7; D assignment may be TRBD1 or TRBD2 (7 bases each). The CDR3 has 17 residues. CDR1 is MNHEY, CDR2 SMNVEV, per germline (reference sequence). Between the trimmed V and J ends, which lost 5 bases and 0 bases, there was a span of 20 bases.

This clone was counted many times. The rearrangement uses TRBV19 and TRBJ2-1; 10 bases line up with TRBD1. The junction had 5 bases not matched to a gene; V was cut back by 5 bases and J by 1 base. This CDR3 spans 16 amino acids. Looked up from germline, CDR1 is LNHDA and CDR2 is SQIVND (reference sequence). CDR3 sequence (DNA): TGTGCCAGTAGTCCGGACAGGGGGAGGTCCTACAATGAGCAGTTCTTC. It encodes CASSPDRGRSYNEQFF.

V gene TRBV9 combines with J gene TRBJ2-5, with no clear D. The CDR3 consists of 14 residues. Germline assignment: CDR1 SGDLS and CDR2 YYNGEE. V was trimmed by 0 bases and J by 1 base, leaving 7 bases between them. CDR3 DNA sequence: TGTGCCAGCAGCGTAGGTGTCTCCCAAGAGACCCAGTACTTC. It yields the protein CASSVGVSQETQYF.